The T cell receptor beta chain described here comes from a study of OX40 agonist ivuxolimab in advanced cancers. About the study: Those enrolled were about 80% male, with a mean age of about 66 years and ages from 23 to 79. Three patients, one with hepatocellular carcinoma and two with cutaneous melanoma, achieved partial responses.

Study observations and caveats: Average numbers of expanded clones were greater in CD8+ T cells than in CD4+. Near-lowest levels of clonal expansion characterized partial responders at 0.1-3.0 mg/kg.

Produced via immunoSEQ multiplex PCR; TCRdb's table is partial and in-frame only. The sample contains more than 70,000 clones, less than 90% of which appear only once. On this clone: Its cognate antigen is unknown.

Germline V CDR1 and CDR2: LNHDA, SQIVND (reference sequence). Trimming took 9 bases from V and 6 from J, leaving 15 bases between them. This CDR3 region has 13 residues. Sequencing used CD4+ or CD8+ T cells sorted from blood, obtained in a trial of the OX40 agonist ivuxolimab. This chain connects TRBV19 to TRBJ1-5; D unresolved. The TCR originated in an adult with an advanced solid tumor such as melanoma, head and neck, liver or kidney cancer. In nucleotides, the CDR3 is TGTGCCAGCGGCAGAGGGTATAGTCAGCCCCAGCATTTT. Translating gives CASGRGYSQPQHF. Full variable domain (remainder filled in from reference TRBV19 and TRBJ1-5): DGGITQSPKYLFRKEGQNVTLSCEQNLNHDAMYWYRQDPGQGLRLIYYSQIVNDFQKGDIAEGYSVSREKKESFPLTVTSAQKNPTAFYLCASGRGYSQPQHFGDGTRLSIL.